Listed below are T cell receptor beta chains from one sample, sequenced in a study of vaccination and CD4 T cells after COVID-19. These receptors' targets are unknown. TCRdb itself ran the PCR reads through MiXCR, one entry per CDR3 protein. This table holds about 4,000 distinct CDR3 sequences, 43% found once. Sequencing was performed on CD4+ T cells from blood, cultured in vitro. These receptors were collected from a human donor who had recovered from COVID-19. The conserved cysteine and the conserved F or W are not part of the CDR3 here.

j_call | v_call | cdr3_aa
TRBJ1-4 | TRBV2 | AGRQHNEKLF
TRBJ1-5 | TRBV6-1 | ASGESGYVNQPQH
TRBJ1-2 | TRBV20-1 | SATSEGYGYT
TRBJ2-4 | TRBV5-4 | ASSLGITGGADIQY
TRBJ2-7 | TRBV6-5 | ASSWGVSYEQY
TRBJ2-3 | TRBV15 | ATSYPERAGGTDTQY
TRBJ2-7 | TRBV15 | ATSRKVKAEQY
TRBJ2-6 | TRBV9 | ASSAPGVPAAGANVLT
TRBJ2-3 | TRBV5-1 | ASSLSLAQADTQY
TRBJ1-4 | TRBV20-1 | SAKTGSEKLF
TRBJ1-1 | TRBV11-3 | ASSSGTGNLGAF